This TCR beta chain was recovered during a study of regulatory T cells in long-lasting Graves disease. Trimming stripped 0 bases from V and 1 base from J, with 4 bases between. CDR1 is DFQATT and CDR2 is SNEGSKA in the germline V gene (reference sequence). The CDR3 has 13 amino acids. Time point described: newly diagnosed GD, antithyroid drugs for less than 3 months. From RNA extracted from PBMCs, the TCR library was made. This clonotype was detected many times. TCR beta libraries were built with iRepertoire HTBI primers and Arm-PCR of CDR3 regions. TCRdb reanalysed the multiplex PCR reads using MiXCR and keeps one entry per CDR3 protein. Here the sample spans approximately 270,000 distinct CDR3 sequences, about 18% being singletons. These data were also filed under a second study, of T cells in Graves' hyperthyroidism and ophthalmopathy.

The sequencing here drew on peripheral blood mononuclear cells (PBMCs), taken at new diagnosis, from a patient treated with antithyroid drugs. The TCR sequence derives from a woman in her 30s with Graves disease. The rearrangement uses TRBV20-1 and TRBJ1-5; D unresolved. DNA of the CDR3: TGCAGTGCTAGAGAGGCGAGCAATCAGCCCCAGCATTTT. It translates to CSAREASNQPQHF.